This TCR beta chain comes out of a study of PD-1 blockade in classical Hodgkin lymphoma. After autologous stem cell transplantation all patients relapsed, and prior brentuximab vedotin exposure differed between cohorts. Assay: immunoSEQ multiplex PCR; the TCRdb copy retains only in-frame clones and omits some. The sample yields about 43,000 clones, approximately 70% seen once. This clone appeared a single time. Germline values: CDR1 MDHEN, CDR2 SYDVKM. This CDR3 has 16 amino acids. Trimming at V came to 3 bases and at J to 3 bases, leaving 8 bases not matched to a gene. Specimen: peripheral blood mononuclear cells (PBMCs), collected before the second cycle of nivolumab. This sequence joins TRBV28 and TRBJ1-3, with TRBD1 matching over 7 bases. The TCR comes from a human donor with classical Hodgkin lymphoma. CDR3 sequence: CASSFEGQSYGNTIYF. The CDR3 nucleotides read TGTGCCAGCAGTTTCGAGGGACAGTCATATGGAAACACCATATATTTT.